Shown below are 11 T cell receptor beta chains from a single sample sequenced in a study of post-analysis software for immune sequencing data. Presence of unique molecular identifiers characterized the TCR beta cDNA libraries. Each CDR3 protein gets one entry after TCRdb re-called the PCR reads with MiXCR. The sample records about 460,000 distinct CDR3 sequences, roughly 46% being singletons. The antigens these receptors bind are not known. Overall study findings and caveats: TRBV5-6, TRBV5-1 and TRBV20-1 belonged to a set of a few TRBV segments that were more frequent in patients than controls.

Sequenced sample: blood. These receptor sequences come from a girl between 5 and 17 years old with multiple sclerosis.

In its sample, this clonotype was seen many times. The CDR3 reads CASSFREGTQETQYF. The DNA for the CDR3 is TGTGCCAGCAGTTTCAGGGAGGGAACCCAAGAGACCCAGTACTTC. V usage is TRBV12-3 or TRBV12-4 and J usage is TRBJ2-5; 7 bases map to TRBD2. The CDR3 is 15 amino acids. The V segment lost 3 bases and the J segment 1 base; nucleotides outside the gene matches: 5.

The V gene is TRBV20-1, the J gene TRBJ2-7; D not certain. Looked up from germline, CDR1 is DFQATT and CDR2 is SNEGSKA (reference sequence). V lost 6 bases, J lost 2 bases, and 11 bases lay in between. The CDR3 loop spans 12 amino acids. The CDR3 nucleotides read TGCAGTGCCGAGTTTGCCCCCTACGAGCAGTACTTC. It yields the protein CSAEFAPYEQYF.

This clonotype was counted once. The chain uses TRBV4-3 and TRBJ2-7; 11 bases match TRBD2. The V segment lost 0 bases and the J segment 1 base; nucleotides outside the gene matches: 5. The CDR3 covers 17 residues. Germline CDR1 is LGHNA and CDR2 is YSLEER. Here the CDR3 reads CASSQESSGRTSYEQYF. The CDR3 coding sequence is TGCGCCAGCAGCCAAGAATCTAGCGGGAGGACATCCTACGAGCAGTACTTC.

The genes are TRBV5-1 and TRBJ2-1; 8 nucleotides line up with TRBD2. V lost 0 bases and J lost 2; bases outside the gene matches: 7. Germline V gives CDR1 SGHRS, CDR2 YFSETQ. The CDR3 is made up of 17 amino acids. Here the CDR3 reads CASSLGGSGTAYNEQFF. CDR3 DNA: TGCGCCAGCAGCTTGGGAGGTAGCGGGACCGCCTACAATGAGCAGTTCTTC.

This clonotype was detected a few times. The chain combines TRBV29-1 with TRBJ2-1; TRBD2 is a possible D gene (6 bases). Germline assignment: CDR1 SQVTM and CDR2 ANQGSEA. The CDR3 is made up of 14 amino acids. Trimming shortened V by 4 bases and J by 6 bases, and 16 bases separated the two germline ends. CDR3 loop: CSVGGGRFINEQFF. In DNA form, the CDR3 reads TGCAGCGTTGGCGGAGGGCGATTCATCAATGAGCAGTTCTTC.

The chain carries TRBV7-8 and TRBJ2-3; 11 positions agree with TRBD2. The CDR3 sequence is 18 residues long. Unmatched junction bases numbered 9, after V lost 4 bases and J lost 0 bases. Looked up from germline, CDR1 is SGHVS and CDR2 is FQNEAQ. The CDR3 here is CASSSHRRTSGSTDTQYF. CDR3 DNA sequence: TGTGCCAGCAGCTCTCATAGGAGGACTAGCGGGAGCACAGATACGCAGTATTTT. Full variable domain (missing parts from reference TRBV7-8 and TRBJ2-3): GAGVSQSPRYKVAKRGQDVALRCDPISGHVSLFWYQQALGQGPEFLTYFQNEAQLDKSGLPSDRFFAERPEGSVSTLKIQRTQQEDSAVYLCASSSHRRTSGSTDTQYFGPGTRLTVL.

The CDR3 protein is CASSLPYVRQKDNEQFF. CDR3 sequence (DNA): TGTGCCAGCAGTTTGCCGTACGTAAGACAAAAGGACAATGAGCAGTTCTTC. V and J are TRBV28 and TRBJ2-1; the D is unclear. Germline CDR1 is MDHEN and CDR2 is SYDVKM. The CDR3 is made up of 17 amino acids. V was clipped by 3 bases and J by 5 bases, with 20 bases between them.

The rearrangement uses TRBV7-2 and TRBJ2-5; 8 nucleotides match TRBD1. Losses at the gene ends were 5 bases for V and 11 bases for J; bases not matched to a gene: 10. Per the germline V gene, CDR1 is SGHTA and CDR2 is FQGNSA. The CDR3 has 13 residues. The CDR3 DNA is TGTGCCAGCAGCGCATGGGACAGGCCAGAACAGTACTTC. Translated: CASSAWDRPEQYF. Looking up the rest from reference TRBV7-2 and TRBJ2-5 gives the full variable domain: GAGVSQSPSNKVTEKGKDVELRCDPISGHTALYWYRQSLGQGLEFLIYFQGNSAPDKSGLPSDRFSAERTGGSVSTLTIQRTQQEDSAVYLCASSAWDRPEQYFGPGTRLLVL.

This clonotype was seen a few times. The V call is TRBV7-2, the J call TRBJ1-5; possibly TRBD1 for D (5 bases). Trimming shortened V by 1 base and J by 7 bases, and 14 bases separated the two germline ends. The CDR3 covers 15 residues. Germline V lookup: CDR1 SGHTA, CDR2 FQGNSA. The CDR3 DNA reads TGTGCCAGCAGCTTAGGTGGAGGGGCGAGACAGCCCCAGCATTTT. It translates to CASSLGGGARQPQHF.

As concerns this clonotype: A read error is possible here, since a much larger clone lies one base away. V and J are TRBV6-5 and TRBJ2-1, with D unclear. The last part of the DNA fits TRBJ2-7 better; the J call may be wrong. Germline assignment: CDR1 MNHEY and CDR2 SVGAGI. The CDR3 loop spans 14 amino acids. The CDR3 is CASSPSTEYNEQYF. In DNA, the CDR3 is TGTGCCAGCAGCCCATCGACGGAATACAATGAGCAGTACTTC.

The chain couples TRBV12-3 or TRBV12-4 to TRBJ2-7, with 8 positions matching TRBD2. The CDR3 runs to 15 residues. With 5 bases clipped from V and 2 bases from J, the junction kept 8 bases outside the gene matches. CDR3 DNA: TGTGCCAGCAGTGGGGGACTAGTGGGAGCCTACGAGCAGTACTTC. This codes for CASSGGLVGAYEQYF.